What follows are 10 T cell receptor beta chains derived from one specimen sequenced in a study of blood T cell repertoires in COVID-19. TCRdb's table, derived via immunoSEQ multiplex PCR, lists solely in-frame clones and lacks some. The sample includes 55,000 to 80,000 clones, around four fifths of them seen just once. Specimen: peripheral blood. The receptor set was obtained from a woman over 75 with active or convalescent COVID-19.

CDR3 sequence reads: CASSTRARGETQYF. The CDR3 bases are TGTGCCAGCAGCACCCGGGCCCGGGGAGAGACCCAGTACTTC. This chain uses TRBV11-3 with TRBJ2-5; tentative D call: TRBD2 (5 bases). The germline CDR1 and CDR2 sequences are SGHNT and YENEEA. This CDR3 has 14 residues. The V end was cut by 5 bases, the J end by 4 bases, with 14 bases between. Using reference TRBV11-3 and TRBJ2-5 for the parts outside the CDR3, the full variable domain is EAGVVQSPRYKIIEKKQPVAFWCNPISGHNTLYWYLQNLGQGPELLIRYENEEAVDDSQLPKDRFSAERLKGVDSTLKIQPAELGDSAVYLCASSTRARGETQYFGPGTRLLVL.

The rearrangement links TRBV9 to TRBJ1-4; 8 nucleotides match TRBD1. The CDR3 contains 18 residues. Germline V gives CDR1 SGDLS, CDR2 YYNGEE. V dropped 0 bases and J dropped 0; count of bases not matched to a gene: 7. The CDR3 nucleotides read TGTGCCAGCAGCGTAGGCGACAGGGGATGGTCAACTAATGAAAAACTGTTTTTT. Encoded protein: CASSVGDRGWSTNEKLFF.

This chain connects TRBV20-1 to TRBJ2-7; a weak D match, TRBD2 (5 bases). Trimming took 4 bases from V and 2 from J, leaving 6 bases between them. The CDR3 sequence is 11 residues long. Germline CDR1 and CDR2: DFQATT and SNEGSKA (reference sequence). CDR3: CSANGAYEQYF. The CDR3 nucleotides read TGCAGTGCTAACGGGGCCTACGAGCAGTACTTC.

This clone was detected a few times. V gene TRBV6-5 combines with J gene TRBJ2-5; 10 bases are a match to TRBD2. The CDR3 has 15 residues. V dropped 6 bases and J dropped 6; count of bases not matched to a gene: 10. Germline assignment: CDR1 MNHEY and CDR2 SVGAGI. The CDR3 DNA sequence: TGTGCCAGCAGGCCTCCTAGCGGGGGTTTAAAGACCCAGTACTTC. Its protein is CASRPPSGGLKTQYF.

The genes are TRBV13 and TRBJ2-3; 8 positions agree with TRBD2. The V gene's germline CDR1 is PRHDT and CDR2 FYEKMQ (reference sequence). There are 16 residues in the CDR3. After removal of 4 bases from V and 4 bases from J, the junction contained 10 bases not matched to a gene. The CDR3 region is CASSSGPGLGPDTQYF. DNA of the CDR3: TGTGCCAGCAGCTCAGGCCCGGGACTAGGGCCAGATACGCAGTATTTT.

CDR3 amino acids: CASSIGGTVVYEQYF. The CDR3, as DNA: TGTGCCAGTAGTATCGGCGGGACAGTGGTCTACGAGCAGTACTTC. V and J are TRBV19 and TRBJ2-7, with D perhaps TRBD1 (7 bases). The germline gives CDR1 LNHDA, CDR2 SQIVND (reference sequence). V lost 3 bases and J 3 bases, leaving 15 bases between the germline ends. This CDR3 is built from 15 residues.

This clone has just a few counts. This sequence joins TRBV4-1 and TRBJ1-3; no reliable D call. V lost 1 base and J lost 8, with 6 bases in between. The CDR3 sequence is 12 residues long. Germline V CDR1 and CDR2: MGHRA, YSYEKL. For the CDR3, the DNA is TGCGCCAGCAGCCAAGGCGGGGACACCATATATTTT. Amino acid sequence: CASSQGGDTIYF.

As regards this clone: A junction end diverges from the germline sequence, so it may reflect a read error. The chain is built from TRBV12-3 or TRBV12-4 and TRBJ2-1; 8 bases line up with TRBD2. This CDR3 region has 13 residues. CDR3 in DNA: TGTGCCAGCAGTTTGTTGTCATCGGGGGGGACCCTCTTC. Amino acid sequence: CASSLLSSGGTLF.

V gene TRBV5-1 combines with J gene TRBJ1-5; the match to TRBD1 covers 8 bases. Germline CDR1 is SGHRS and CDR2 is YFSETQ. V was clipped by 4 bases and J by 2 bases; unmatched bases: 8. The CDR3 length is 16 residues. DNA for the CDR3: TGCGCCAGCAGCGCGTTGGGGGGACAGGGCAATCAGCCCCAGCATTTT. It translates to CASSALGGQGNQPQHF.

This clone was counted once. This chain connects TRBV29-1 to TRBJ2-3; 7 bases align to TRBD2. V lost 2 bases and J lost 4; bases outside the gene matches: 6. The CDR3 covers 14 residues. Germline-derived CDR1 and CDR2 are SQVTM and ANQGSEA. The CDR3 DNA is TGCAGCGTTGAACGATTGGCGGGGGCAGATACGCAGTATTTT. The encoded protein is CSVERLAGADTQYF.